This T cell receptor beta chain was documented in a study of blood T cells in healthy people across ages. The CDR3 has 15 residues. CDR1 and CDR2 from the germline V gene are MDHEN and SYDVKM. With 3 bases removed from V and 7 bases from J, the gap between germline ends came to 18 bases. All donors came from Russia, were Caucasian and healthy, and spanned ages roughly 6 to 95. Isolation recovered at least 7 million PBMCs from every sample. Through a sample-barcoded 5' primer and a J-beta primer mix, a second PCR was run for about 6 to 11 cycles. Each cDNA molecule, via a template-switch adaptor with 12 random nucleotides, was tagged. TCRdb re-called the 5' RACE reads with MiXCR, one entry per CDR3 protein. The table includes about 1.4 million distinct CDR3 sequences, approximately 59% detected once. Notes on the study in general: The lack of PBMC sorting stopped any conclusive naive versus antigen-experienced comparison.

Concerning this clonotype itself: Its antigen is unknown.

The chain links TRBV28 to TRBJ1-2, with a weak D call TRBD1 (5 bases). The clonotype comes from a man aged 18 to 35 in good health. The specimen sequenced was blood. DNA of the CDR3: TGTGCCAGCAGTTTTACCGACAGAGGGTCGGGTGGCTACACCTTC. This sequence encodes CASSFTDRGSGGYTF.